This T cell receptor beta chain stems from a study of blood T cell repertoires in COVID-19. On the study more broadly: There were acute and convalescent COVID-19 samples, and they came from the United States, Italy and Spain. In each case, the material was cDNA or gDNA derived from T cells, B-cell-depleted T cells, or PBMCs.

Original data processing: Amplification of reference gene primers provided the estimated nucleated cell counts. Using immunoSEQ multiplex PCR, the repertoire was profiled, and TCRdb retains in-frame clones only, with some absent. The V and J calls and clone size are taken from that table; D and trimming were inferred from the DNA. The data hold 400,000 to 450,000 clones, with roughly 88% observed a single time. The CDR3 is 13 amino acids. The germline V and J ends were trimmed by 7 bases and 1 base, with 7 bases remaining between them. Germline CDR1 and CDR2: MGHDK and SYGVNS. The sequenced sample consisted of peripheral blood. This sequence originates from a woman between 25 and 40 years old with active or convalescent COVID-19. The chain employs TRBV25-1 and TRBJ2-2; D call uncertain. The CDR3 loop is CASTDWNTGELFF. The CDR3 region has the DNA TGTGCCAGCACTGACTGGAACACCGGGGAGCTGTTTTTT. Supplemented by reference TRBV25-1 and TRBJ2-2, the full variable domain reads EADIYQTPRYLVIGTGKKITLECSQTMGHDKMYWYQQDPGMELHLIHYSYGVNSTEKGDLSSESTVSRIRTEHFPLTLESARPSHTSQYLCASTDWNTGELFFGEGSRLTVL.